The T cell receptor (beta chain) described here comes from a study of T-cell memory formation after mild COVID-19. On this clonotype itself: Its antigen is not identified.

Overall study findings and caveats: Cross-reactive memory appears to have joined, as suggested by some responding clones showing up in pre-infection memory.

The CDR3 covers 12 residues. Germline V lookup: CDR1 DFQATT, CDR2 SNEGSKA (reference sequence). The ends lost 4 bases at V and 4 bases at J; junction bases unmatched: 3. TCR alpha and TCR beta cDNA libraries carrying sample barcodes and UMIs came from 5'RACE with constant-segment primers. TCRdb called the 5' RACE reads again in MiXCR, with one record for every CDR3 protein. The sample includes a few hundred thousand distinct CDR3 sequences, 8% to 9.5% of them seen just once. Sequencing was performed on PBMCs or a T cell subset sorted from them (not recorded which). The receptor was derived from a man aged 18 to 29 who had mild COVID-19 (a few samples of this study predate the infection). Cell type and time point are not known. This chain uses TRBV20-1 with TRBJ2-5, with 7 bases lining up with TRBD1. CDR3 in amino acids: CSATRQGETQYF. The CDR3 coding sequence is TGCAGTGCTACCCGACAGGGAGAGACCCAGTACTTC.